These 18 T cell receptor beta chains originate from one sample sequenced in a study of T-cell memory formation after mild COVID-19. TCRdb ran MiXCR on the 5' RACE reads and lists one entry per CDR3 protein. The sample shows tens of thousands of distinct CDR3 sequences, around 14% of them seen only once. Sequencing input: PBMCs or a T cell subset sorted from them (not recorded which). These receptors were obtained from an adult woman who had mild COVID-19 (a few samples of this study predate the infection). Cell type and time point are not known.

At least ten counts were recorded for this clonotype. The chain has TRBV24-1 and TRBJ2-1; D perhaps matches TRBD1 (5 bases). With 0 bases removed from V and 9 bases from J, the gap between germline ends came to 14 bases. The CDR3 length is 15 residues. CDR1 and CDR2 (germline): KGHDR, SFDVKD. DNA of the CDR3: TGTGCCACCAGTGATTTGGCAGGGATCGGTAGTGAGCAGTTCTTC. Amino acids: CATSDLAGIGSEQFF.

This clonotype was seen a few times. The rearrangement uses TRBV4-1 and TRBJ2-7, with 8 bases matching TRBD1. From germline, CDR1 is MGHRA and CDR2 YSYEKL. After removal of 3 bases from V and 2 bases from J, the junction contained 6 bases not matched to a gene. CDR3 size: 15 residues. This chain's CDR3 is CASSHQTGVTYEQYF. In nucleotides, the CDR3 is TGCGCCAGCAGCCATCAGACAGGGGTCACCTACGAGCAGTACTTC.

This chain joins TRBV5-1 and TRBJ1-1; possible D gene TRBD1, 6 bases. Germline loops: CDR1 SGHRS, CDR2 YFSETQ. The ends were cut back, 4 bases at V and 8 bases at J, with 12 bases in the middle. The CDR3 is 12 amino acids. The CDR3 DNA follows: TGCGCCAGCAGCACGGGGACATTGGAAGCTTTCTTT. Residues: CASSTGTLEAFF.

This clonotype was recorded a few times. The chain has TRBV5-1 and TRBJ2-1; 12 bases map to TRBD1. After removal of 1 base from V and 9 bases from J, the junction contained 5 bases not matched to a gene. CDR1 and CDR2 from the germline V gene are SGHRS and YFSETQ. This CDR3 comprises 15 residues. The CDR3 nucleotides read TGCGCCAGCAGCTTGATGGGACAGGGGGCTACTGAGCAGTTCTTC. Its translation is CASSLMGQGATEQFF. Complete variable domain (other parts from reference TRBV5-1 and TRBJ2-1): KAGVTQTPRYLIKTRGQQVTLSCSPISGHRSVSWYQQTPGQGLQFLFEYFSETQRNKGNFPGRFSGRQFSNSRSEMNVSTLELGDSALYLCASSLMGQGATEQFFGPGTRLTVL.

This clonotype was recorded many times. The V and J genes are TRBV7-9 and TRBJ2-1; the match to TRBD1 covers 9 bases. Trimming at V came to 4 bases and at J to 1 base, leaving 14 bases not matched to a gene. The length of the CDR3 is 19 residues. Germline V gene lookup returns CDR1 SEHNR and CDR2 FQNEAQ (reference sequence). In nucleotides, the CDR3 is TGTGCCAGCAGCTCGACCGGGACAGGGAAGTTTAGGTCCTACAATGAGCAGTTCTTC. Translating gives CASSSTGTGKFRSYNEQFF.

For this clonotype: The junction does not match germline at one end; this may be a read error. The chain links TRBV15 to TRBJ2-7; 10 bases map to TRBD1. The germline CDR1 and CDR2 sequences are LNHNV and YYDKDF (reference sequence). The CDR3 consists of 15 residues. The CDR3: CATSGEDRGIGEQYF. Here the CDR3 DNA reads TGTGCCACCAGCGGAGAGGACAGGGGGATAGGGGAGCAGTACTTC.

This clonotype was detected a few times. The chain combines TRBV15 with TRBJ2-5, with 7 bases that match TRBD2. J was trimmed by 2 bases and V by 0 bases; bases with no gene match: 6. The CDR3 is 16 residues long. Looked up from germline, CDR1 is LNHNV and CDR2 is YYDKDF (reference sequence). CDR3 sequence reads: CATSRDGGILQETQYF. The CDR3 DNA follows: TGTGCCACCAGCAGAGACGGGGGGATTCTGCAAGAGACCCAGTACTTC.

This chain connects TRBV5-4 to TRBJ2-1; unclear D gene. The germline CDR1 and CDR2 sequences are SGHNT and YYREEE (reference sequence). V lost 7 bases and J lost 1, with 15 bases in between. The CDR3 is made up of 15 amino acids. CDR3: CASGLLSLSYNEQFF. The CDR3 region has the DNA TGTGCCAGCGGGCTCCTCTCTTTATCCTACAATGAGCAGTTCTTC.

The chain combines TRBV6-6 with TRBJ2-1, with 8 bases that match TRBD2. The CDR3 spans 13 residues. CDR1 and CDR2 from the germline V gene are MNHNY and SVGAGI (reference sequence). V lost 6 bases to trimming and J lost 8 bases; unmatched junction nucleotides: 6. The CDR3 coding sequence is TGTGCCAGCAGACGGGGGGGCCTTTATGAGCAGTTCTTC. Encoded protein: CASRRGGLYEQFF.

In DNA form, the CDR3 reads TGTGCCAGCAGCCAACGACTAGCGGGGTACAATGAGCAGTTCTTC. It translates to CASSQRLAGYNEQFF. The genes are TRBV4-2 and TRBJ2-1; TRBD2 agrees at 11 bases. Looked up from germline, CDR1 is LGHNA and CDR2 is YNFKEQ. V shed 2 bases, J shed 4 bases, and the junction held 1 base outside the gene matches. The CDR3 is 15 amino acids.

The rearrangement joins TRBV30 to TRBJ2-5, with TRBD1 matching 7 bases. The CDR3 spans 15 residues. Germline V gene sequence: CDR1 GTSNPN, CDR2 SVGIG (reference sequence). V was pared by 2 bases and J by 4 bases, with 10 bases of the junction left unmatched. In nucleotides, the CDR3 is TGTGCCTGGAGTCCCCCGGAAAGGGGGCGAGAGACCCAGTACTTC. Translating it yields CAWSPPERGRETQYF.

V gene TRBV12-3 or TRBV12-4 combines with J gene TRBJ2-2; the match to TRBD1 covers 11 bases. Trimming took 5 bases from V and 5 from J; bases not matched to a gene: 7. The CDR3 extends over 16 amino acids. CDR3 amino acids: CASSRTGGAGTGELFF. The CDR3 nucleotides read TGTGCCAGCAGTAGGACAGGGGGCGCGGGGACCGGGGAGCTGTTTTTT.

The genes are TRBV18 and TRBJ2-7, with a tentative D call TRBD1 (5 bases). Trimming removed 4 bases at V and 5 bases at J, with 12 bases between. The V gene's germline CDR1 is KGHSH and CDR2 LQKENI. This CDR3 has 13 amino acids. The CDR3 protein is CASSLQGGNEQYF. CDR3 DNA sequence: TGTGCCAGCTCACTTCAGGGTGGCAACGAGCAGTACTTC.

V gene TRBV7-6 combines with J gene TRBJ1-1; D ambiguous. The germline V gene encodes CDR1 SGHVS and CDR2 FNYEAQ. CDR3 length: 13 residues. Between the trimmed V and J ends, which lost 5 bases and 4 bases, there was a span of 11 bases. Here the CDR3 reads CASSLRLRTEAFF. The CDR3 region has the DNA TGTGCCAGCAGCCTGAGGCTTCGCACTGAAGCTTTCTTT.

The chain joins TRBV7-6 to TRBJ1-5, with D unresolved. There are 14 residues in the CDR3. V lost 1 base and J lost 5, with 9 bases in between. Germline V gene sequence: CDR1 SGHVS, CDR2 FNYEAQ. CDR3 in DNA: TGTGCCAGCAGCTTAGGTGGCGGAGATCAGCCCCAGCATTTT. It is translated as CASSLGGGDQPQHF. Using reference TRBV7-6 and TRBJ1-5 for the parts outside the CDR3, the full variable domain is GAGVSQSPRYKVTKRGQDVALRCDPISGHVSLYWYRQALGQGPEFLTYFNYEAQQDKSGLPNDRFSAERPEGSISTLTIQRTEQRDSAMYRCASSLGGGDQPQHFGDGTRLSIL.

This clonotype appeared a few times. The CDR3, as DNA: TGTGCCAGCAGTTACTCGACTGAGGGGGGAGACACTGAAGCTTTCTTT. Translation: CASSYSTEGGDTEAFF. This rearrangement joins TRBV6-2 or TRBV6-3 to TRBJ1-1; tentatively, D is TRBD1 (6 bases). There are 16 residues in the CDR3. The germline V and J ends were trimmed by 0 bases and 3 bases, with 14 bases remaining between them. The germline gives CDR1 MNHEY, CDR2 SVGEGT.

At least ten counts were recorded for this clonotype. This rearrangement joins TRBV6-1 to TRBJ2-5, with 8 bases that match TRBD2. J was trimmed by 0 bases and V by 0 bases; bases with no gene match: 9. Germline lookup yields CDR1 MNHNS and CDR2 SASEGT. The length of the CDR3 is 18 residues. CDR3 DNA: TGTGCCAGCAGTGAAGCGCGTTGGGCGGGAGGAAACCAAGAGACCCAGTACTTC. Residues: CASSEARWAGGNQETQYF.

The CDR3 protein is CASSQETSGQETQYF. CDR3 nucleotide sequence: TGTGCCAGCAGCCAAGAGACTAGCGGGCAAGAGACCCAGTACTTC. The rearrangement links TRBV4-2 to TRBJ2-5; 10 bases agree with TRBD2. V trimming: 0 bases; J trimming: 2 bases; junction bases outside the gene matches: 0. The CDR3 is made up of 15 amino acids. CDR1 LGHNA and CDR2 YNFKEQ come from the germline V gene.